A single sample gave rise to the 19 T cell receptor beta chains below, sequenced in a study of T cells in Graves' hyperthyroidism and ophthalmopathy. Template material for amplifying TCR beta CDR3 regions consisted of RNA transcripts. When the TCR CDR3 underwent first-round RT-PCR, the HTBI primer set was used. TCRdb reprocessed the multiplex PCR reads via MiXCR and lists one record per CDR3 protein. The sample carries about 500,000 distinct CDR3 sequences, 15% to 20% recorded once. The sequenced sample consisted of blood. Source of these receptors: a woman aged 18-30 years with Graves' ophthalmopathy.

V usage is TRBV18 and J usage is TRBJ2-7; D may be TRBD2 (5 bases). The CDR3 covers 17 residues. Trimming cost V 3 bases and J 2 bases, with 20 bases left between them. Germline CDR1 and CDR2: KGHSH and LQKENI. The CDR3 sequence is CASSPDDWTVVTYEQYF. The CDR3 nucleotides are TGTGCCAGCTCACCCGATGACTGGACTGTCGTTACCTACGAGCAGTACTTC.

In this sample, this clonotype turned up many times. The chain has TRBV30 and TRBJ2-7; possibly TRBD2 for D (6 bases). The V and J ends lost 2 bases and 2 bases respectively, with 16 bases between them. There are 15 residues in the CDR3. Germline V gene data show CDR1 as GTSNPN and CDR2 as SVGIG (reference sequence). CDR3 sequence (DNA): TGTGCCTGGAGTCCCGCCCTAGCGATAGCCTACGAGCAGTACTTC. The encoded protein is CAWSPALAIAYEQYF.

This clonotype was picked up many times. The V gene is TRBV28, the J gene TRBJ2-7, with 9 bases fitting TRBD1. Germline lookup yields CDR1 MDHEN and CDR2 SYDVKM. The junction had 13 bases not matched to a gene; V was cut back by 6 bases and J by 4 bases. The CDR3 consists of 16 residues. For the CDR3, the DNA is TGTGCCAGCAGCACACGGGACAGGGATCCGTTATACGAGCAGTACTTC. It encodes CASSTRDRDPLYEQYF.

The V call is TRBV29-1, the J call TRBJ2-5, with D possibly called TRBD1 or TRBD2 (6 bases each). Germline V CDR1 and CDR2: SQVTM, ANQGSEA. V shed 5 bases and J shed 2 bases, with 12 bases lying between them. The CDR3 is 13 amino acids. The CDR3 protein is CSVRRGRQETQYF. CDR3 nucleotide sequence: TGCAGCGTTCGACGGGGGCGGCAAGAGACCCAGTACTTC.

V usage is TRBV19 and J usage is TRBJ2-7; 8 nucleotides line up with TRBD1. The CDR3 has 17 amino acids. The germline V gene has CDR1 LNHDA and CDR2 SQIVND (reference sequence). V lost 3 bases, J lost 2 bases, and 12 bases stayed unmatched. Here the CDR3 reads CASSIYSGGPTTYEQYF. CDR3 bases: TGTGCCAGTAGTATTTATTCAGGGGGCCCGACCACCTACGAGCAGTACTTC. The full variable domain, completed using reference TRBV19 and TRBJ2-7, is DGGITQSPKYLFRKEGQNVTLSCEQNLNHDAMYWYRQDPGQGLRLIYYSQIVNDFQKGDIAEGYSVSREKKESFPLTVTSAQKNPTAFYLCASSIYSGGPTTYEQYFGPGTRLTVT.

Here the CDR3 reads CASSLRSSTDTQYF. Here the CDR3 DNA reads TGTGCCAGCAGCTTAAGGTCCAGCACAGATACGCAGTATTTT. The V and J genes are TRBV13 and TRBJ2-3; D call uncertain. V lost 2 bases and J lost 0, with 6 bases in between. The germline V gene encodes CDR1 PRHDT and CDR2 FYEKMQ (reference sequence). This CDR3 region has 14 residues.

The chain's CDR3 is CASRPGQIVLANYGYTF. The CDR3 bases are TGTGCCAGCAGACCTGGACAGATCGTGCTTGCTAACTATGGCTACACCTTC. The rearrangement links TRBV6-1 to TRBJ1-2; D is possibly TRBD1 (6 bases). With 6 bases removed from V and 0 bases from J, the gap between germline ends came to 20 bases. This CDR3 spans 17 amino acids. Germline values: CDR1 MNHNS, CDR2 SASEGT.

The J gene is TRBJ1-1, the V gene TRBV19; 9 bases agree with TRBD1. Per the germline V gene, CDR1 is LNHDA and CDR2 is SQIVND (reference sequence). The CDR3 is made up of 16 amino acids. The junction had 12 bases not matched to a gene; V was cut back by 5 bases and J by 5 bases. Written as DNA, the CDR3 is TGTGCCAGTAGTTCAGGGACAGGGTTCTTGAGGACTGAAGCTTTCTTT. Translation: CASSSGTGFLRTEAFF. The variable domain in full, with the rest retrieved from reference TRBV19 and TRBJ1-1, is DGGITQSPKYLFRKEGQNVTLSCEQNLNHDAMYWYRQDPGQGLRLIYYSQIVNDFQKGDIAEGYSVSREKKESFPLTVTSAQKNPTAFYLCASSSGTGFLRTEAFFGQGTRLTVV.

This clonotype was counted at least ten times. This rearrangement joins TRBV30 to TRBJ1-2, with a weak D call TRBD1 (5 bases). In germline, CDR1 is GTSNPN, CDR2 SVGIG (reference sequence). The CDR3 has 15 residues. V dropped 0 bases and J dropped 6 bases, with 17 bases sitting between them. Here the CDR3 reads CAWSVSPEGHNGYTF. CDR3 nucleotide sequence: TGTGCCTGGAGTGTTTCCCCGGAGGGGCACAATGGCTACACCTTC.

The chain joins TRBV5-1 to TRBJ1-5; TRBD1 might be the D (5 bases). CDR3 length: 14 residues. V was trimmed by 0 bases and J by 8 bases, leaving 12 bases between them. The germline CDR1 and CDR2 sequences are SGHRS and YFSETQ. This CDR3 is CASSLGGVMEPQHF. CDR3 nucleotides: TGCGCCAGCAGCTTGGGAGGGGTTATGGAGCCCCAGCATTTT.

The sample holds many counts of this clonotype. The chain links TRBV3-1 to TRBJ1-1; D call uncertain. The CDR3 is made up of 13 amino acids. The V gene's germline CDR1 is LGHDT and CDR2 YNNKEL (reference sequence). Trimming took off 0 bases at V and 8 bases at J, with 10 bases between the two ends. The CDR3 nucleotides read TGTGCCAGCAGCCAAGAGGGCAGGAGGGAAGCTTTCTTT. This encodes CASSQEGRREAFF.

The CDR3 spells CAWSVHDRVTSGANVLTF. The CDR3 DNA sequence: TGTGCCTGGAGTGTACATGACAGGGTGACCTCTGGGGCCAACGTCCTGACTTTC. The rearrangement uses TRBV30 and TRBJ2-6; 7 positions agree with TRBD1. The germline V gene encodes CDR1 GTSNPN and CDR2 SVGIG (reference sequence). This CDR3 is built from 18 residues. The V segment lost 0 bases and the J segment 0 bases; nucleotides outside the gene matches: 8.

The table lists this clonotype with a few counts. V and J are TRBV29-1 and TRBJ2-7; 7 bases are shared with TRBD2. This CDR3 has 13 amino acids. V gave up 6 bases and J gave up 7 bases; unmatched junction bases: 12. Germline V gene lookup returns CDR1 SQVTM and CDR2 ANQGSEA. The CDR3 DNA sequence: TGCAGCGTGGCTAGCGGCACCGGGGGAGAGCAGTACTTC. It specifies CSVASGTGGEQYF.

The table lists this clonotype with many counts. V and J are TRBV5-1 and TRBJ1-1, with TRBD1 as a possible D gene (6 bases). The CDR3 covers 15 residues. Germline values: CDR1 SGHRS, CDR2 YFSETQ. V lost 0 bases to trimming and J lost 5 bases, with 14 bases between them. CDR3 sequence (DNA): TGCGCCAGCAGCTTGGCCGGAGGAGGGGGTACTGAAGCTTTCTTT. It codes for CASSLAGGGGTEAFF.

This clonotype showed up just a few times. J is TRBJ1-2 and V is TRBV3-1; 7 nucleotides align to TRBD1. Trimming cost V 0 bases and J 8 bases; bases outside gene matches: 12. CDR1 and CDR2 (germline): LGHDT, YNNKEL (reference sequence). This CDR3 contains 16 residues. The CDR3 nucleotides read TGTGCCAGCAGCCAAGAATGGACAGGCCCCTTGGGGGGCTACACCTTC. This sequence encodes CASSQEWTGPLGGYTF.

This clonotype was seen ten or more times. V is TRBV2 and J is TRBJ2-7; 11 nucleotides match TRBD1. After removal of 6 bases from V and 5 bases from J, the junction contained 3 bases not matched to a gene. The CDR3 sequence is 13 residues long. Germline CDR1 SNHLY, CDR2 FYNNEI. CDR3 DNA sequence: TGTGCCAGCAGGCGGACAGGGGGCGACGAGCAGTACTTC. Protein: CASRRTGGDEQYF.

The chain has TRBV7-9 and TRBJ1-1, with D possibly TRBD1 on 6 matching bases. This CDR3 comprises 15 residues. Between the trimmed V and J ends, which lost 3 bases and 7 bases, there was a span of 18 bases. CDR1 is SEHNR and CDR2 is FQNEAQ in the germline V gene (reference sequence). The CDR3 nucleotides are TGTGCCAGCAGCTTGATAGGGGGGGGTAGGGGTGAAGCTTTCTTT. Protein: CASSLIGGGRGEAFF.

This clonotype has at least ten counts. This chain connects TRBV28 to TRBJ2-7; D remains unclear. This CDR3 comprises 15 residues. Germline-derived CDR1 and CDR2 are MDHEN and SYDVKM. Trimming removed 5 bases from V and 0 bases from J, with 14 bases in between. The CDR3 is CASSTLGTSSYEQYF. CDR3 in DNA: TGTGCCAGCAGTACCCTGGGAACGAGCTCCTACGAGCAGTACTTC.

With regard to this clonotype: This may arise from a read error, as a much more abundant clone is one base away. The chain has TRBV3-1 and TRBJ1-4; D gene ambiguous. Germline lookup yields CDR1 LGHDT and CDR2 YNNKEL (reference sequence). The CDR3 length is 12 residues. For the CDR3, the DNA is TGTGCCGGCAGCCTAGGGAGGGAAAAACTGTTTTTT. This sequence encodes CAGSLGREKLFF.